The rows below give T cell receptor beta chains drawn from one sample of a study of tumor and adjacent non-tumor tissue in lung cancer. MiXCR, applied by TCRdb to the multiplex PCR reads, yields one record per CDR3 protein. The sample includes just over 200,000 distinct CDR3 sequences, around 70% of them seen just once. Specimen: lung tumor tissue. The receptors come from a man in his 60s with non-small cell lung cancer. Both conserved end residues are part of each CDR3. D genes are given only for firm matches. Some rows have no size entry. The others give once, few or many, or a class for an expanded clone.

TRBV20-1	TRBJ2-7	.	.	TGCAGTGCTAGAGATGGGGTAGCGTCCACATACGAGCATTACTTC	CSARDGVASTYEHYF
TRBV6-1	TRBJ2-3	.	.	TGTGCCAGCACTCCTAAAGGGGTTCGGGCAGAAACGCAGTATTTT	CASTPKGVRAETQYF
TRBV6-2/TRBV6-3	TRBJ2-7	.	.	TGTGCCAGCATCGGCGGTCCCCCGGGCTACGAGCAGTACTTC	CASIGGPPGYEQYF
TRBV11-3	TRBJ2-2	.	.	TGCGCCTGCAGCCTCTGGACTGGGGAGCTGTTTTTT	CACSLWTGELFF
TRBV4-2	TRBJ2-5	TRBD2	.	TGTGCCAGCAACCAAGATCTGATAGGCGGGGGGGCCGGGGAGACCCAGTACTTC	CASNQDLIGGGAGETQYF
TRBV11-2	TRBJ2-6	.	.	TGTGCAAGCAGCCCCGAGAGATTTACTGGGGCCAACGTCCTGACTTTC	CASSPERFTGANVLTF
TRBV10-1	TRBJ2-1	.	few	TGCGCCAGCAGTGATCCAGGGGCCTCCAGAAATGAGCAGTTCTTC	CASSDPGASRNEQFF
TRBV20-1	TRBJ2-3	.	once	TGCAGTGCCACAGGGGAGGGGGCGCTGGGCACAGATACGCAGTATTTT	CSATGEGALGTDTQYF
TRBV6-5	TRBJ2-7	TRBD2	many	TGTGCCAGCAGTTACGGACTAGCGGGAGGCGAGCAGTACTTC	CASSYGLAGGEQYF
TRBV10-3	TRBJ2-7	.	.	TGTGCCATCAGTGGTGGTAAGACGGGCCACGAGCAGTACTTC	CAISGGKTGHEQYF
TRBV4-2	TRBJ2-5	.	many	TGTGCCAGCAGCCAAGATGGCGGGGGCCTAGAGACCCAGTACTTC	CASSQDGGGLETQYF
TRBV12-3/TRBV12-4	TRBJ1-3	.	few	TGTGCCAGCAGTTTAAGTGGAGGAAACACCATATATTTT	CASSLSGGNTIYF
TRBV11-2	TRBJ2-1	.	medium-sized	TGTGCCAGCAGCCGGGTAGGAGGCTACAATGAGCAGTTCTTC	CASSRVGGYNEQFF
TRBV5-1	TRBJ2-5	.	.	TGCGCCAGCAGCACCGGACCGCAAGAGACCCAGTACTTC	CASSTGPQETQYF
TRBV28	TRBJ1-6	.	.	TGTGCCAGCAGATTATCGGGGAAAGGGGTTAGCTCCTATAATTCACCCCTCCACTTT	CASRLSGKGVSSYNSPLHF
TRBV20-1	TRBJ1-2	TRBD1	.	TGCAGTGCTAGGAGGGACAGGGTGAGTGGCTACACCTTC	CSARRDRVSGYTF
TRBV11-1	TRBJ2-1	TRBD2	.	TGTGCCGGCAGCTTATCTCAGCTAGCGGGAGGCAACAATGAGCAGGTCTTC	CAGSLSQLAGGNNEQVF
TRBV6-2/TRBV6-3	TRBJ2-1	TRBD2	.	TGTGCCATCAGTTGGGGACTAGCGGGAGAGAATGAGCAGTTCTTC	CAISWGLAGENEQFF
TRBV12-3/TRBV12-4	TRBJ1-6	.	few	TGTGCCAGCAGTTTACTCGGAGCGTCCGGGGGGTCACCCCTCCACTTT	CASSLLGASGGSPLHF
TRBV13	TRBJ2-3	.	.	TGTGCCAGCAGTTTTTTCCCCCGGGATACGCAGTATTTT	CASSFFPRDTQYF
TRBV5-5	TRBJ2-5	TRBD1	.	TGTGCCAGCAGCTTGGCCGGGGACAGTGGAGGAGAGACCCGGTACTTC	CASSLAGDSGGETRYF
TRBV6-5	TRBJ1-1	.	.	TGTGTCAGTAGTCGAGGGTATGTTGGAACTAAAGCCTTCTTT	CVSSRGYVGTKAFF
TRBV12-3/TRBV12-4	TRBJ2-5	.	.	TGTGCCAGCAGTTCCGGACTACCGGGAGATGAAGAGACCCAATACTTC	CASSSGLPGDEETQYF
TRBV5-1	TRBJ2-1	TRBD2	.	TGCGCCAGCAGCTTGTTGGGACTAGCGGGGGACAGCTCCTACAATGAGCAGTTCTTC	CASSLLGLAGDSSYNEQFF
TRBV11-1	TRBJ2-1	TRBD2	.	TGTGCCAGCAGCTTATCTCGGCTATCGGGAGGCAAAAATGAGCAATTCTTC	CASSLSRLSGGKNEQFF
TRBV12-3/TRBV12-4	TRBJ1-2	TRBD1	once	TGTGCCAGCAGTCCAGCGACAGGGAATGCCTATGGCTACACCTTC	CASSPATGNAYGYTF
TRBV4-3	TRBJ1-4	.	many	TGCGCCAGCAGCCAAGATCCAGGGGAAAAACTGTTTTTT	CASSQDPGEKLFF